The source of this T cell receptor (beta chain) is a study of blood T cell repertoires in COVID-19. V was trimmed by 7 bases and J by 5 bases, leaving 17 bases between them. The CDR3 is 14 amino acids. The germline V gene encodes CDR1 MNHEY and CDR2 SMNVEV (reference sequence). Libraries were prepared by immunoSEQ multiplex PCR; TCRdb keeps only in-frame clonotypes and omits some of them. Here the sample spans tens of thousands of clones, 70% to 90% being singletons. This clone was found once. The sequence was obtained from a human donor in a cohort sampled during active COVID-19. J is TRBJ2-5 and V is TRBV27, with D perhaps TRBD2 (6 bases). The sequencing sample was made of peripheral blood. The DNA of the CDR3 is TGTGCCAGCACCCGATCGGGAGAATACGAGACCCAGTACTTC. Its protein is CASTRSGEYETQYF.